This TCR beta chain was captured in a study of OX40 agonist ivuxolimab in advanced cancers. Background for the entire study: Ivuxolimab, which targeted the costimulatory receptor OX40 (CD134), was an agonistic, fully human IgG2 monoclonal antibody. Intravenous ivuxolimab was administered to patients every 2 weeks at six dose levels: 0.01, 0.1, 0.3, 1.5, 3 and 10 mg/kg. Among the roughly 52 dose-escalation patients, roughly 20 had hepatocellular carcinoma, around 15 melanoma, 9 renal cell carcinoma and 9 head and neck cancer. A male proportion of approximately 83% and a mean age of roughly 58 years, ranging from roughly 23 to 79, were recorded for the dose-escalation cohort. Prior anti-PD-1, anti-PD-L1 or anti-CTLA-4 therapy was permitted, and 30% to 45% of dose-escalation patients had received checkpoint inhibitors. Partial responses were achieved by three dose-escalation patients, of whom one had hepatocellular carcinoma and two had cutaneous melanoma. The point of sequencing TCRbeta in the periphery was to test whether ivuxolimab changed TCR sequence diversity and drove clonal T-cell expansion. The paper describes the monotherapy dose-escalation part (N of about 52 patients) of the phase I trial of ivuxolimab.

Genomic DNA was isolated from the sorted cells so that the TCRbeta CDR3 region could be sequenced. TCRbeta CDR3 regions were sequenced using the immunoSEQ Assay. TCRdb mirrors the immuneACCESS table, restricted to in-frame sequences. Some clones are absent from its copies; in checked studies, under half trace to an unresolved V gene, and the reason for the others is unknown. The sample data list 37,000 or so clones, and approximately 84% of these were observed just once. Approximately 15% of the sample is held by the ten biggest clonotypes. The CDR3 starts with the cysteine, ends with the phenylalanine, and has 11 residues. Of the read, only the CDR3 DNA is kept; its 33 bases are in frame from base 1. Looking up the germline V gene yields CDR1 SGHDN and CDR2 FVKESK. The study at large found these results: Low levels of normalized T-cell clonal expansion were also seen in some nonresponding patients. Partial responders in the 0.1-3.0 mg/kg groups had among the lowest normalized peripheral clonal expansion, especially among CD8+ T cells. At doses from 0.1 to 3.0 mg/kg, clonal expansion was seen in both CD4+ and CD8+ blood T cells between baseline and week 6. The antigen specificity of the clonally expanded peripheral T cells was not determined. After ivuxolimab, more expanded clones were found on average in CD8+ T cells than in CD4+ T cells.

The trial excluded patients who had a history of autoimmune disease or were on systemic immunosuppression. Peripheral blood for TCR sequencing was collected from all dose cohorts at baseline, on cycle 4 day 1, and on cycle 7 day 1. The samples were drawn from a first-in-human, open-label, multicenter phase I dose-escalation trial of ivuxolimab. Adults with locally advanced or metastatic head and neck squamous cell, hepatocellular, melanoma or renal cell carcinoma were enrolled in the trial. Before TCR sequencing, CD4+ T cells and CD8+ T cells from peripheral blood were sorted into separate populations. As regards this clone: The target of this receptor is not known. The sample holds no much larger clone one base away, and base qualities are not on file.

This TCR came from an adult with an advanced solid tumor such as melanoma, head and neck, liver or kidney cancer. Source: CD4+ or CD8+ T cells sorted from blood, taken in a trial of the OX40 agonist ivuxolimab. The chain couples TRBV14 to TRBJ2-5; no confident D gene assignment can be made. The J call may be wrong; the DNA end is better matched by TRBJ2-7. The CDR3 region: CASSPSYEQYF. The DNA reads as follows: TGTGCCAGCAGCCCCTCCTACGAGCAGTACTTC.